The clone carrying this T cell receptor beta chain was counted a few times. Its antigen is unidentified. The sample originates from a study of cytomegalovirus exposure and HLA in healthy donors. Germline CDR1 SGHDN, CDR2 FVKESK. CDR3 length equals 16 residues. The J segment lost 11 bases and the V segment lost 5 bases, leaving 17 bases of the junction unmatched. The primer mix had 60 Vbeta and 13 Jbeta primers. Data came from immunoSEQ multiplex PCR; TCRdb stores just in-frame clones and leaves some out. The table records some 170,000 clones, about 80% of them present only once. Study-level points and caveats: As was reported, the classifier diagnosed cytomegalovirus status with high specificity and sensitivity. Sequencing likely generated an artifact that appeared as a cluster of highly shared sequence variants.

The TCR sequence derives from a man between 18 and 29 years old in good health and CMV-seropositive. V is TRBV14 and J is TRBJ2-5; 10 bases agree with TRBD1. The sample taken for sequencing was PBMCs. CDR3 region: CASSSRQGALSREQYF. CDR3 coding DNA: TGTGCCAGCAGCTCCCGACAGGGGGCTTTATCGAGGGAGCAGTACTTC. Supplemented by reference TRBV14 and TRBJ2-5, the full variable domain reads EAGVTQFPSHSVIEKGQTVTLRCDPISGHDNLYWYRRVMGKEIKFLLHFVKESKQDESGMPNNRFLAERTGGTYSTLKVQPAELEDSGVYFCASSSRQGALSREQYFGPGTRLLVL.